The 7 T cell receptor beta chains given below trace back to one sample, sequenced in a study of vaccination effects on CD4 cells after COVID-19. Their specific antigens are unknown. Sequencing followed a ViraFEST assay step that expanded antigen-specific CD4+ T cells with viral peptide pools. A 10-day culture period preceded the isolation of CD4+ T cells. Nobody among the vaccine recipients had prior SARS-CoV-2 infection (nucleocapsid antibodies were negative). Some clones are missing from TCRdb's copy, which holds only in-frame ones; the method was immunoSEQ multiplex PCR. The table records about 55,000 clones, about two thirds of them present only once. The sequencing used CD4+ T cells from PBMCs cultured with SARS-CoV-2 spike peptides, collected before COVID-19 vaccination. Every receptor here comes from a human donor who received a COVID-19 vaccine.

The V and J genes are TRBV4-1 and TRBJ2-3; the D gene is possibly TRBD1 (6 bases). This CDR3 is 15 amino acids long. V gave up 0 bases and J gave up 5 bases, with 12 bases separating them. The V gene's germline CDR1 is MGHRA and CDR2 YSYEKL. The chain's CDR3 is CASSQEGHGGDTQYF. DNA of the CDR3: TGCGCCAGCAGCCAAGAGGGACATGGTGGAGATACGCAGTATTTT.

The chain couples TRBV7-2 to TRBJ1-2; 8 bases align to TRBD1. The CDR3 is 14 residues long. With 4 bases clipped from V and 3 bases from J, the junction kept 4 bases outside the gene matches. Germline V gives CDR1 SGHTA, CDR2 FQGNSA. The CDR3 sequence is CASSSSTGDYGYTF. The CDR3 DNA reads as TGTGCCAGCAGCTCATCGACAGGGGACTATGGCTACACCTTC.

This clone has just a few counts. V gene TRBV7-9 combines with J gene TRBJ1-4; tentative D call: TRBD1 (5 bases). Germline CDR1 reads SEHNR; CDR2 reads FQNEAQ (reference sequence). The CDR3 contains 17 residues. The V gene lost 5 bases and the J gene lost 0 bases, with 16 bases spanning the gap. The CDR3 nucleotides read TGTGCCAGCAGCCCAGGGAGAAGTACTTCAACTAATGAAAAACTGTTTTTT. Its translation: CASSPGRSTSTNEKLFF.

This chain connects TRBV7-2 to TRBJ1-4; D uncertain. Between the trimmed V and J ends, which lost 2 bases and 2 bases, there was a span of 6 bases. This CDR3 has 14 residues. Germline V gives CDR1 SGHTA, CDR2 FQGNSA. CDR3 sequence: CASSLRGTNEKLFF. The CDR3 DNA reads as TGTGCCAGCAGCTTACGTGGGACTAATGAAAAACTGTTTTTT.

A word on this clone: The identical CDR3 is also encoded by other nucleotide sequences in the sample. The chain carries TRBV3-1 (or the pseudogene TRBV3-2) and TRBJ2-5; D gene uncertain. The germline V gene encodes CDR1 LGHDT and CDR2 YNNKEL (reference sequence). This CDR3 has 13 amino acids. Between the trimmed V and J ends, which lost 1 base and 5 bases, there was a span of 8 bases. The CDR3 here is CASSQGGRETQYF. CDR3 DNA sequence: TGTGCCAGCAGCCAAGGGGGTCGGGAGACCCAGTACTTC.

This chain uses TRBV10-3 with TRBJ2-1, with 9 bases fitting TRBD1. The CDR3 sequence is 15 residues long. Trimming at V came to 4 bases and at J to 10 bases, leaving 11 bases not matched to a gene. Per the germline V gene, CDR1 is ENHRY and CDR2 is SYGVKD. The CDR3, as DNA: TGTGCCATCAGTGTACAGGGGGCCGGAATAAGAGAGCAGTTCTTC. This sequence encodes CAISVQGAGIREQFF.

The chain couples TRBV5-6 to TRBJ2-5, with 11 bases aligning to TRBD2. The CDR3 is 14 residues long. Looked up from germline, CDR1 is SGHDT and CDR2 is YYEEEE. J was trimmed by 9 bases and V by 2 bases; bases with no gene match: 6. CDR3 coding DNA: TGTGCCAGCAGCTTAGGGACTAGCGGCTTGGCCCAGTACTTC. Encoded protein: CASSLGTSGLAQYF.